This T cell receptor beta chain was observed in a study of blood T cell repertoires in COVID-19 (TCRdb year 2020). Some background on the complete study: Collaborator samples came from the United States, Italy and Spain and covered acute and convalescent phases of COVID-19. A de-identified subject ID, COVID-19 status, age in years and sex were almost always included in the sample metadata. The material from the prospective study consisted of cDNA or gDNA derived from T cells, B-cell-depleted T cells, or PBMCs. Where available, HLA class I and class II types were taken from metadata supplied by the sample provider and were not determined by assay-based typing. The repertoires were released in a freely available public database intended as a resource for research on the immune response to SARS-CoV-2. The samples were drawn from two sources: the first 160 participants of the ongoing ImmuneRACE study, and approximately 1,300 subjects contributed by 6 global collaborators. The dataset comprised deeply sampled blood TCRbeta repertoires from subjects exposed to, actively infected with, or recovered from COVID-19.

Comment on this clone: The antigen this receptor binds is unknown. No base quality values were provided; no much bigger clone lies one nucleotide off.

TCRbeta CDR3 regions were amplified from genomic DNA by means of the immunoSEQ Assay, a bias-controlled multiplex PCR. As for how the authors treated the data: Within the assay, amplification of reference gene primers was used to estimate how many nucleated cells each sample contained. To quantify the absolute abundance of each unique TCRbeta CDR3 rearrangement, sequence reads were collapsed and filtered. For each sample, productive Simpson clonality was calculated as the square root of Simpson's diversity index across productive rearrangements. This is the immuneACCESS table as TCRdb keeps it, with only in-frame sequences that have V and J called. A part of the clones is gone; compared with another copy, unresolved V genes explain less than half, and the rest is unexplained. The V and J calls and clone size come from that table; D and trimming were worked out from the DNA. This sample lists about 150,000 clones; approximately 80% were detected once. The ten most abundant clones make up 35% to 45% of the sample.

Whole blood was collected in K2EDTA tubes by collaborating institutions according to the institutions' own protocols. For TCRbeta analysis, collaborators shipped samples as frozen whole blood, isolated PBMCs, or DNA extracted from either of those sample types. General conclusions and limits of the study: How much clinical and demographic metadata was included differed by source and by participant, and the metadata was provided uncurated.

The sequence was obtained from a human donor in a cohort sampled during active COVID-19. Sequencing was performed on peripheral blood.

The CDR3 here reads CASSSIRGRVNGYTF. The nucleotide sequence is given as TGTGCCAGCAGCAGCATAAGGGGGAGGGTGAATGGCTACACCTTC. Here the chain combines TRBV11-2 and TRBJ1-2; TRBD1 might be the D gene, on 6 matching bases. Sequences SGHAT (CDR1) and FQNNGV (CDR2) are obtained from the germline V gene. V gives up 5 bases and J gives up 6 bases, and the segment between their germline ends measures 19 bases. The CDR3 holds 15 amino acids from the cysteine to the phenylalanine. Just CDR3 DNA is preserved here, 45 bases in frame from base 1.